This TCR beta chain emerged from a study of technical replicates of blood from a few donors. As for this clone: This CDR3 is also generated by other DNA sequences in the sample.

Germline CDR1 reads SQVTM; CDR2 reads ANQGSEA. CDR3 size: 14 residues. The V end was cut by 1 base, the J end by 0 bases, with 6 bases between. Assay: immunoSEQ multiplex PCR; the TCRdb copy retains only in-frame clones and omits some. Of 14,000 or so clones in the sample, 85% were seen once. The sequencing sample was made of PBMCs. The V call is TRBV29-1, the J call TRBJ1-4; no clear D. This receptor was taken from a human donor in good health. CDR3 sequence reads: CSVEGTTTNEKLFF. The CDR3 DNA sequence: TGCAGCGTTGAAGGAACAACAACTAATGAAAAACTGTTTTTT. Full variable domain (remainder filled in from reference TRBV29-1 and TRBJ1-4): SAVISQKPSRDICQRGTSLTIQCQVDSQVTMMFWYRQQPGQSLTLIATANQGSEATYESGFVIDKFPISRPNLTFSTLTVSNMSPEDSSIYLCSVEGTTTNEKLFFGSGTQLSVL.